This T cell receptor beta chain was captured in a study of blood T cell repertoires in COVID-19. Individuals drawn from approximately 26 US areas were roughly 18 to 89 years old. The recovered donors of Cohort 3 showed two negative PCRs, clearance, or symptom resolution. V lost 6 bases and J 4 bases, leaving 15 bases between the germline ends. The CDR3 sequence is 14 residues long. The germline V gene has CDR1 MNHEY and CDR2 SMNVEV (reference sequence). How the authors handled the data: Nucleated cell counts were estimated from reference gene primer amplification. Libraries were prepared by immunoSEQ multiplex PCR; TCRdb keeps only in-frame clonotypes and omits some of them. That table gives V, J and clone size, and the DNA gave D and trimming. The sample holds about 360,000 clones, roughly 86% seen once.

This clonotype was sampled from a man aged 25-45 years who had recovered from COVID-19. The chain has TRBV27 and TRBJ1-1, with D possibly being TRBD1 (6 bases). The sample was PBMCs or T cells enriched from blood (not recorded which). The CDR3 is CASSDAVQGTEAFF. DNA of the CDR3: TGTGCCAGCAGCGACGCCGTACAGGGCACTGAAGCTTTCTTT.